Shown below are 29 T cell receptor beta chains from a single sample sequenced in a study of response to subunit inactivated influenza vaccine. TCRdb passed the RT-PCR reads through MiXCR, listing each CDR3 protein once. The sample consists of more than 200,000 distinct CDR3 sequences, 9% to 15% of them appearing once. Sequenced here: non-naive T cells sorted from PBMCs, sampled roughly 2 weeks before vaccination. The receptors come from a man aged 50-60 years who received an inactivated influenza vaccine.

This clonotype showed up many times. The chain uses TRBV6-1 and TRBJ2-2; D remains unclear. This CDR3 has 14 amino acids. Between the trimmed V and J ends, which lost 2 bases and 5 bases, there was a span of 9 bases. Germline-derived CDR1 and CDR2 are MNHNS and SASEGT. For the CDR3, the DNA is TGTGCCAGCAGTGAACAAATGGGAACCGGGGAGCTGTTTTTT. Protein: CASSEQMGTGELFF.

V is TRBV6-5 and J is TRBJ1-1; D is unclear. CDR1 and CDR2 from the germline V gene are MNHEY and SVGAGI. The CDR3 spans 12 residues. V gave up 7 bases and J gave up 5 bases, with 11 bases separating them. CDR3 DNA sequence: TGTGCCAGCATTAGGAGTGGGACTGAAGCTTTCTTT. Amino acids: CASIRSGTEAFF.

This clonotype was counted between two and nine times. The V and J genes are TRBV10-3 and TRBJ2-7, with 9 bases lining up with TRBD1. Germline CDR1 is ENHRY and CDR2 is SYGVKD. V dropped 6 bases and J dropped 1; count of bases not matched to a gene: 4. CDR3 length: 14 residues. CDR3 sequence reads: CAIRGTGPSYEQYF. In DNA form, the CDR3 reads TGTGCCATCAGGGGGACAGGGCCGTCCTACGAGCAGTACTTC.

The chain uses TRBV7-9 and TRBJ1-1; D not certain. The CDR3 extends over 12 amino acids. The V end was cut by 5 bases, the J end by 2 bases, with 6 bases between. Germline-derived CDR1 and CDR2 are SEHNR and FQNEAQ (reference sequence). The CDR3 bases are TGTGCCAGCAGCCCAGTTAACACTGAAGCTTTCTTT. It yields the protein CASSPVNTEAFF.

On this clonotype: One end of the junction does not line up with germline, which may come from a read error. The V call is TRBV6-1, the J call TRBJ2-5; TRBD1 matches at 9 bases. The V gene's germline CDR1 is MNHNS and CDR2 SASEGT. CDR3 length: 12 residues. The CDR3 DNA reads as TGTGCCAGCAGCCCCAAAGGGACAGGGTCCCTCTTC. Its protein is CASSPKGTGSLF.

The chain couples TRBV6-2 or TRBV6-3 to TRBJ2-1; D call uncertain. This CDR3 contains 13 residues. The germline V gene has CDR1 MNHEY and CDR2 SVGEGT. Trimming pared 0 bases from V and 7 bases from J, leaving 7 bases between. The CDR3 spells CASSYSIRNEQFF. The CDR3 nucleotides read TGTGCCAGCAGTTACTCGATTAGGAATGAGCAGTTCTTC.

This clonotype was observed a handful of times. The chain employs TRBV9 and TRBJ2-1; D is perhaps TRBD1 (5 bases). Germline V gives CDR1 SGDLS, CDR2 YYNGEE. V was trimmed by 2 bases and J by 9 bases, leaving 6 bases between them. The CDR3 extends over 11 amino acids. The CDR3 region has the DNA TGTGCCAGCAGCGTCGACAGTGAGCAGTTCTTC. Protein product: CASSVDSEQFF.

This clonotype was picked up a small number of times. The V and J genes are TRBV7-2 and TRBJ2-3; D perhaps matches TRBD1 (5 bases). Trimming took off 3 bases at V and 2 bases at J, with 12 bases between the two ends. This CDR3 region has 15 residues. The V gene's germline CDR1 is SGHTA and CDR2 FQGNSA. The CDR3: CASSFRQPNTDTQYF. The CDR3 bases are TGTGCCAGCAGCTTCCGACAGCCCAACACAGATACGCAGTATTTT.

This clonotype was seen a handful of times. The DNA of the CDR3 is TGTGCCAGCGCCCATTCTGGGGTAGATACGCAGTATTTT. Translated: CASAHSGVDTQYF. The chain is built from TRBV28 and TRBJ2-3, with D hard to call. The CDR3 consists of 13 residues. Germline V gene data show CDR1 as MDHEN and CDR2 as SYDVKM. V was cut by 8 bases and J by 5 bases, with 14 bases left in between.

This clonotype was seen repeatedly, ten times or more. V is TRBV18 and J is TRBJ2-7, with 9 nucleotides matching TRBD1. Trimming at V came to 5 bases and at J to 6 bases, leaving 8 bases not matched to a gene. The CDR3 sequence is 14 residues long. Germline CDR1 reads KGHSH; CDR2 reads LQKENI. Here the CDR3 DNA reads TGTGCCAGCTCATCCCGGACAGGGGAGGGCGAGCAGTACTTC. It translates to CASSSRTGEGEQYF.

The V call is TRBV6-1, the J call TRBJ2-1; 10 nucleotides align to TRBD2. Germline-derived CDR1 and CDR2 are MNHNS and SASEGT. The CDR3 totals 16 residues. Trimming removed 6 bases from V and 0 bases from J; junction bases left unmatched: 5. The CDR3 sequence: CASSPSGSHSYNEQFF. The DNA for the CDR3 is TGTGCCAGCAGCCCTAGCGGGAGTCACTCCTACAATGAGCAGTTCTTC.

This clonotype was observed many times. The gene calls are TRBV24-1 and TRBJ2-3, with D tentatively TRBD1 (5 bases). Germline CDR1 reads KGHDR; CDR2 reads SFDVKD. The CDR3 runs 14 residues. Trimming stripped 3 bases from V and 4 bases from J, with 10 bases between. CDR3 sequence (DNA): TGTGCCACCAGTGATGCTTCAGGGCCAGATACGCAGTATTTT. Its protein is CATSDASGPDTQYF.

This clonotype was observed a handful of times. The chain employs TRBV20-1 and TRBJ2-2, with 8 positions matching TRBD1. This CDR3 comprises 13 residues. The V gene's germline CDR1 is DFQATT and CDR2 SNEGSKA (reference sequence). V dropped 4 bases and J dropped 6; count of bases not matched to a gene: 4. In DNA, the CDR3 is TGCAGTGCTACAACAGGGGGTCCCGGGGAGCTGTTTTTT. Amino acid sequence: CSATTGGPGELFF.

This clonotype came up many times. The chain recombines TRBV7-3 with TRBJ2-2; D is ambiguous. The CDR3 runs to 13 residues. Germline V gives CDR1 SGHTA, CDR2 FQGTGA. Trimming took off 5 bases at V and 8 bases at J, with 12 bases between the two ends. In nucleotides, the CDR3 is TGTGCCAGCAGCCGTGGGGTGACGGGGGAGCTGTTTTTT. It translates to CASSRGVTGELFF.

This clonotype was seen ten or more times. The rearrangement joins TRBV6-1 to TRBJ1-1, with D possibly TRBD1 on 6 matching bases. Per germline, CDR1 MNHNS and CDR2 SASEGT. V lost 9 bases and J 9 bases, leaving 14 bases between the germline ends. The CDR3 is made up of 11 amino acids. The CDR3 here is CASTGKVQAFF. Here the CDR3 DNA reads TGTGCCAGTACAGGGAAGGTTCAAGCTTTCTTT.

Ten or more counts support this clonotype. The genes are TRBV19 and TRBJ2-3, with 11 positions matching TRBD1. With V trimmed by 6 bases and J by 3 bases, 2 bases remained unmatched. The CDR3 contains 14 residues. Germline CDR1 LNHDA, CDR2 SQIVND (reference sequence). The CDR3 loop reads CASRDRGRTDTQYF. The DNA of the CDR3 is TGTGCCAGTAGGGACAGGGGGCGGACAGATACGCAGTATTTT.

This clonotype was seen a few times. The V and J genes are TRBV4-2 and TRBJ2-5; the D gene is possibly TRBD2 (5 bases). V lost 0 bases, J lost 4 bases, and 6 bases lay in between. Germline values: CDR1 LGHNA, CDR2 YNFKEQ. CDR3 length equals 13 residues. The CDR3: CASSQEAGETQYF. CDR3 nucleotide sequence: TGTGCCAGCAGCCAAGAGGCGGGAGAGACCCAGTACTTC.

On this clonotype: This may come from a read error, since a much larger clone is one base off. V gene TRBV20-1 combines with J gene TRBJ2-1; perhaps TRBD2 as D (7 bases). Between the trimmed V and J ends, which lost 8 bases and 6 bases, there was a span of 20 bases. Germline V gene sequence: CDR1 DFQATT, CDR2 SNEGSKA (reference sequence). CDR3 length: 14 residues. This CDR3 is CSITRGARSNEQFF. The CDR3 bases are TGCAGTATCACCCGGGGGGCTAGAAGCAATGAGCAGTTCTTC.

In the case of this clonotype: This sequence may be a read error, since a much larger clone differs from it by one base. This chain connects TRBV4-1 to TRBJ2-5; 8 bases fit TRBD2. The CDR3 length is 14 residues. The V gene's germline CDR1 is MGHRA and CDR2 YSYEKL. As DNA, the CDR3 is TGCGCCATCAGCCCCAATGCGGGGGGTCGGACCCAGTACTTC. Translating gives CAISPNAGGRTQYF.

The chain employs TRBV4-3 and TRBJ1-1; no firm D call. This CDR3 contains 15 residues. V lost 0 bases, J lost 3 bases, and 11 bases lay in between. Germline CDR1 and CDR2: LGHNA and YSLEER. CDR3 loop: CASSQEGAGDTEAFF. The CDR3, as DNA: TGCGCCAGCAGCCAAGAAGGAGCTGGGGACACTGAAGCTTTCTTT.

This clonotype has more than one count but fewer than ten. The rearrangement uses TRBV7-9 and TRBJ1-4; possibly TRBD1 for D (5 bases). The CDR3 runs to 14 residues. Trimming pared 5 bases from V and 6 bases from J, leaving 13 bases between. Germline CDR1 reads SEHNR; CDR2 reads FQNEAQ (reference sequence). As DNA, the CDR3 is TGTGCCAGCAGCGGGGGTGGGATCCATGAAAAACTGTTTTTT. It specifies CASSGGGIHEKLFF.

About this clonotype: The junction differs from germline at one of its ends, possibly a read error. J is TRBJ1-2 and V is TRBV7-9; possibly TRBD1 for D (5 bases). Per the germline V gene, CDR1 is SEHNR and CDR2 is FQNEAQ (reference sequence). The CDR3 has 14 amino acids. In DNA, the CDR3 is TGTGCCAGCAGCTTAAACCGTCGGGACTACGGCTACACCTTC. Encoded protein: CASSLNRRDYGYTF. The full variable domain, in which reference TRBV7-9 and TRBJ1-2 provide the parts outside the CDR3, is DTGVSQNPRHKITKRGQNVTFRCDPISEHNRLYWYRQTLGQGPEFLTYFQNEAQLEKSRLLSDRFSAERPKGSFSTLEIQRTEQGDSAMYLCASSLNRRDYGYTFGSGTRLTVV.

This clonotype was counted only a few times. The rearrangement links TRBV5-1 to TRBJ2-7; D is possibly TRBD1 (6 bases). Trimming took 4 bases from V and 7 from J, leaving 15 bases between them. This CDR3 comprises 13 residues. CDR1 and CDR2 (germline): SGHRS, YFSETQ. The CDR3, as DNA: TGCGCCAGCAGCCCAGGGTGGGGGCTAGAGCAGTACTTC. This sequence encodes CASSPGWGLEQYF.

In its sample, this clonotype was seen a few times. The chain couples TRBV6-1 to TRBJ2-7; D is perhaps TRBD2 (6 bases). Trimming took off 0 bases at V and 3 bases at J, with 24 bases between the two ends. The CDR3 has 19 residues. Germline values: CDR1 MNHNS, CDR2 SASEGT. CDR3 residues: CASSEARASDKGGNYEQYF. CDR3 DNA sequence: TGTGCCAGCAGTGAAGCAAGGGCGTCTGATAAAGGAGGGAACTACGAGCAGTACTTC.

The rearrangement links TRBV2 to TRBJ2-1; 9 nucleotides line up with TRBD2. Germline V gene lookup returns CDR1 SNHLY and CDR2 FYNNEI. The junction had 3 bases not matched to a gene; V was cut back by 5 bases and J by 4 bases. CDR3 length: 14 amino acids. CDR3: CASSRLAGYNEQFF. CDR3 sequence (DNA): TGTGCCAGCAGTCGGCTAGCGGGATACAATGAGCAGTTCTTC.

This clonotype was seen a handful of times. The CDR3 is CSARDPGTGFTDTQYF. Written as DNA, the CDR3 is TGCAGTGCTAGAGATCCCGGGACAGGGTTTACAGATACGCAGTATTTT. V and J are TRBV20-1 and TRBJ2-3; TRBD1 aligns across 9 bases. This CDR3 comprises 16 residues. After removal of 0 bases from V and 3 bases from J, the junction contained 7 bases not matched to a gene. Per the germline V gene, CDR1 is DFQATT and CDR2 is SNEGSKA (reference sequence).

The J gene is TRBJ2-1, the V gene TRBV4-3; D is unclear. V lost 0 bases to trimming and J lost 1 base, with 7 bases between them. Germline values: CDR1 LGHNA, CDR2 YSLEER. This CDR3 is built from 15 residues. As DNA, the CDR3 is TGCGCCAGCAGCCAAGATTCAGGTTCCTACAATGAGCAGTTCTTC. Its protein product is CASSQDSGSYNEQFF.

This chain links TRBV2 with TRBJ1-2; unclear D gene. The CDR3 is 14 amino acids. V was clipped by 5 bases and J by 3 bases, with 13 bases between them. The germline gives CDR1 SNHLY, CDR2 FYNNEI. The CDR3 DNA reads TGTGCCAGCAGTTCAGGAACCGGGGACTATGGCTACACCTTC. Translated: CASSSGTGDYGYTF.

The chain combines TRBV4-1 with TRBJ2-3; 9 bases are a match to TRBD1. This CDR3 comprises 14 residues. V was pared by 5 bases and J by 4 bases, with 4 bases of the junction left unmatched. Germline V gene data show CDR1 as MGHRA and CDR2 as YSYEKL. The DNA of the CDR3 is TGCGCCAGCAGCTGGGACAGGGCGTCAGATACGCAGTATTTT. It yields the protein CASSWDRASDTQYF.